The rows below give T cell receptor beta chains drawn from one sample of a study of PD-1 blockade in classical Hodgkin lymphoma. Produced via immunoSEQ multiplex PCR; TCRdb's table is partial and in-frame only. Of tens of thousands of clones in the sample, about 80% are singletons; the top ten hold 15% to 20%. The sequenced sample was peripheral blood mononuclear cells (PBMCs), obtained before the fourth cycle of nivolumab. The source of these receptors is a human donor with classical Hodgkin lymphoma. The CDR3 runs from the conserved cysteine through the conserved F or W. The D gene is left open where the match is weak. Only some rows state a clone size, as once, few, many or a class for expanded clones.

clone_size d_call j_call v_call cdr3_aa cdr3_nt
NA NA TRBJ2-1 TRBV5-1 CASSYGTEQFF TGCGCCAGCAGCTATGGGACTGAGCAGTTCTTC
NA NA TRBJ2-3 TRBV4-1 CASSQDPIQAQYF TGCGCCAGCAGCCAAGATCCCATCCAAGCGCAGTATTTT
NA NA TRBJ2-7 TRBV6-5 CASRRSGTFYYEQYF TGTGCCAGCAGGCGATCCGGGACATTTTATTACGAGCAGTACTTC
few TRBD2 TRBJ2-7 TRBV7-2 CASSLLADVSYEQYF TGTGCCAGCAGCTTACTAGCGGATGTCTCCTACGAGCAGTACTTC
once TRBD2 TRBJ2-1 TRBV7-8 CASSLFAGGWYNEQFF TGTGCCAGCAGCTTATTTGCGGGAGGGTGGTACAATGAGCAGTTCTTC
NA TRBD2 TRBJ2-7 TRBV7-2 CASSLVDSGRRYEQYF TGTGCCAGCAGCTTAGTGGATAGCGGGAGGCGGTACGAGCAGTACTTC
once TRBD1 TRBJ2-3 TRBV11-2 CASSPGQAAWADTQYF TGTGCCAGCAGCCCCGGACAGGCCGCGTGGGCAGATACGCAGTATTTT
NA NA TRBJ1-4 TRBV5-8 CASSFVFPGYGEKLFF TGTGCCAGCAGCTTCGTGTTCCCAGGGTATGGCGAAAAACTGTTTTTT
few TRBD2 TRBJ2-7 TRBV5-1 CASSLGGGTYEQYF TGCGCCAGCAGCTTGGGCGGGGGAACCTACGAGCAGTACTTC
NA TRBD2 TRBJ2-2 TRBV2 CASSVGGRATGELFF TGTGCCAGCAGTGTTGGCGGGAGGGCCACCGGGGAGCTGTTTTTT
few TRBD2 TRBJ2-1 TRBV27 CASSLGGSYNEQFF TGTGCCAGCAGTTTAGGCGGGAGTTACAATGAGCAGTTCTTC
few NA TRBJ1-5 TRBV15 CATSRDGGNQPQHF TGTGCCACCAGCAGAGATGGAGGGAATCAGCCCCAGCATTTT
NA NA TRBJ2-5 TRBV10-3 CAISEPSGLAEKETQYF TGTGCCATCAGTGAGCCCTCAGGATTAGCGGAAAAAGAGACCCAGTACTTC
NA NA TRBJ2-7 TRBV6-5 CASRRRKESSYEQYF TGTGCCAGCAGACGTCGAAAAGAAAGCTCCTACGAGCAGTACTTC
NA NA TRBJ2-7 TRBV7-8 CASSLGGSTYEQYF TGTGCCAGCAGCTTAGGGGGCAGCACCTACGAGCAGTACTTC
NA TRBD1 TRBJ2-2 TRBV5-8 CASSLGAWTGDTGELFF TGTGCCAGCAGCTTGGGAGCGTGGACAGGAGATACCGGGGAGCTGTTTTTT
medium-sized NA TRBJ1-5 TRBV4-1 CASSQVSGTPNQPQHF TGCGCCAGCAGCCAAGTATCCGGGACACCCAATCAGCCCCAGCATTTT
NA TRBD2 TRBJ2-1 TRBV2 CASRATSGSSYNEQFF TGTGCCAGCAGGGCCACTAGCGGGAGCTCCTACAATGAGCAGTTCTTC
once NA TRBJ2-1 TRBV29-1 CSVVRDKPYNEQFF TGCAGCGTTGTAAGGGACAAGCCCTACAATGAGCAGTTCTTC
NA NA TRBJ2-7 TRBV10-3 CATGPLLYEQYF TGTGCCACAGGGCCCCTTCTCTACGAGCAGTACTTC
NA TRBD2 TRBJ2-7 TRBV28 CASHGLAGLYEQYF TGTGCCAGCCACGGACTAGCGGGACTCTACGAGCAGTACTTC
once NA TRBJ2-3 TRBV29-1 CSVVKVIDTQYF TGCAGCGTTGTGAAGGTTATAGATACGCAGTATTTT
NA TRBD1 TRBJ2-7 TRBV28 CASIGTGGLWEQYF TGTGCCAGCATTGGTACAGGGGGATTGTGGGAGCAGTACTTC
medium-sized NA TRBJ2-7 TRBV29-1 CSVEGGRGPNYEQYF TGCAGCGTTGAAGGGGGAAGGGGTCCCAACTACGAGCAGTACTTC
NA NA TRBJ2-3 TRBV10-3 CATASGQTDTQYF TGTGCCACGGCGAGCGGACAGACGGATACGCAGTATTTT
NA TRBD2 TRBJ2-5 TRBV5-1 CASSLGTSGLQETQYF TGCGCCAGCAGCTTGGGGACTAGCGGGCTCCAAGAGACCCAGTACTTC
NA NA TRBJ2-3 TRBV18 CASSPTRTDTQYF TGTGCCAGCTCTCCCACGAGGACAGATACGCAGTATTTT
NA NA TRBJ1-3 TRBV2 CASRDSSGNTIYF TGTGCCAGCAGGGACAGCTCTGGAAACACCATATATTTT
NA NA TRBJ2-1 TRBV5-6 CASSPQGRTEGEQFF TGTGCCAGCAGCCCCCAGGGACGGACGGAGGGGGAGCAGTTCTTC
NA NA TRBJ2-1 TRBV19 CASSIGPQFYNEQFF TGTGCCAGTAGTATAGGCCCCCAGTTTTACAATGAGCAGTTCTTC
NA NA TRBJ2-1 TRBV7-2 CASSLAVGNWGEQFF TGTGCCAGCAGCTTAGCTGTGGGAAATTGGGGTGAGCAGTTCTTC